This T cell receptor (beta chain) was sequenced in a study of radiation and T cells in renal cell carcinoma. Sample time point: blood 2 weeks post-SBRT. Indicated treatment: 15 Gy SBRT to primary tumor, nephrectomy 4 weeks later. The patient's renal cell carcinoma had clear cell pathology. The germline V and J ends were trimmed by 0 bases and 0 bases, with 4 bases remaining between them. The germline V gene has CDR1 SGHRS and CDR2 YFSETQ. The CDR3 covers 15 residues. Assay: immunoSEQ multiplex PCR; the TCRdb copy retains only in-frame clones and omits some. The sample holds tens of thousands of clones, 75% to 90% seen once.

The clonotype comes from a woman between 65 and 79 years old with renal cell carcinoma. Sequenced material: blood, taken from a patient whose treatment included radiotherapy and nephrectomy. V is TRBV5-1 and J is TRBJ1-6, with D unclear. The CDR3 region is CASSLDGSYNSPLHF. The DNA for the CDR3 is TGCGCCAGCAGCTTGGATGGCTCCTATAATTCACCCCTCCACTTT.